A single sample gave rise to the 27 T cell receptor beta chains below, sequenced in a study of blood T cell repertoires in COVID-19. Profiled with immunoSEQ multiplex PCR; TCRdb holds only in-frame clones, not every one. Among roughly 56,000 clones listed, around 87% were seen once. Sample: peripheral blood. The source is a man in his 60s with active COVID-19.

V and J are TRBV10-3 and TRBJ2-7, with 7 bases matching TRBD1. Germline CDR1 is ENHRY and CDR2 is SYGVKD. Trimming at V came to 6 bases and at J to 3 bases, leaving 11 bases not matched to a gene. The CDR3 is 15 residues long. CDR3 DNA sequence: TGTGCCATCAGAGGTGGACAGGCCGCAGTCTACGAGCAGTACTTC. Residues: CAIRGGQAAVYEQYF.

In its sample, this clone was seen once. The J gene is TRBJ2-1, the V gene TRBV11-1; TRBD2 might be the D (6 bases). The CDR3 spans 16 residues. The V gene's germline CDR1 is SGHAT and CDR2 FQDESV (reference sequence). Trimming cost V 5 bases and J 2 bases, with 16 bases left between them. The CDR3 is CASSPLASAAYNEQFF. CDR3 sequence (DNA): TGTGCCAGCAGCCCTCTTGCTAGCGCTGCCTACAATGAGCAGTTCTTC. Full variable domain (missing parts from reference TRBV11-1 and TRBJ2-1): EAEVAQSPRYKITEKSQAVAFWCDPISGHATLYWYRQILGQGPELLVQFQDESVVDDSQLPKDRFSAERLKGVDSTLKIQPAELGDSAMYLCASSPLASAAYNEQFFGPGTRLTVL.

The chain joins TRBV27 to TRBJ2-1, with 8 positions matching TRBD1. V shed 6 bases, J shed 13 bases, and the junction held 11 bases outside the gene matches. The CDR3 sequence is 13 residues long. The V gene's germline CDR1 is MNHEY and CDR2 SMNVEV (reference sequence). The CDR3 here is CASSSRGLFDQFF. The CDR3 nucleotides read TGTGCCAGCAGCTCCAGGGGGCTGTTCGATCAGTTCTTC.

The rearrangement uses TRBV3-1 (or the pseudogene TRBV3-2) and TRBJ2-5, with D tentatively TRBD2 (6 bases). The V and J ends lost 4 bases and 7 bases respectively, with 16 bases between them. The CDR3 is 14 amino acids. Looked up from germline, CDR1 is LGHDT and CDR2 is YNNKEL (reference sequence). Here the CDR3 DNA reads TGTGCCAGCAGCCCTCGACTAGATACCGGGACCCAGTACTTC. Its translation is CASSPRLDTGTQYF.

The chain employs TRBV6-5 and TRBJ1-1; 7 bases agree with TRBD1. This CDR3 region has 15 residues. Germline assignment: CDR1 MNHEY and CDR2 SVGAGI. V lost 0 bases to trimming and J lost 1 base; unmatched junction nucleotides: 2. The CDR3 is CASSYSGTANTEAFF. The DNA of the CDR3 is TGTGCCAGCAGTTACTCAGGGACAGCGAACACTGAAGCTTTCTTT.

The V and J genes are TRBV2 and TRBJ2-2, with TRBD2 identical over 9 bases. Germline-derived CDR1 and CDR2 are SNHLY and FYNNEI. The CDR3 is 15 amino acids. The V and J ends lost 5 bases and 5 bases, in that order; junction bases with no gene match: 6. CDR3 in DNA: TGTGCCAGCAGTCGAGCTAGCGGGGTGACCGGGGAGCTGTTTTTT. This sequence encodes CASSRASGVTGELFF.

This clone was seen only once. The chain joins TRBV10-1 to TRBJ1-2, with TRBD1 identical over 9 bases. CDR1 and CDR2 from the germline V gene are WNHNN and SYGVQD (reference sequence). V dropped 6 bases and J dropped 4; count of bases not matched to a gene: 9. The CDR3 has 15 residues. CDR3 DNA: TGCGCCAGCAGCGCCGCCGGGACAGGGCCCTATGGCTACACCTTC. It specifies CASSAAGTGPYGYTF.

J is TRBJ1-2 and V is TRBV27, with 7 bases fitting TRBD1. CDR1 MNHEY and CDR2 SMNVEV come from the germline V gene (reference sequence). There are 18 residues in the CDR3. The trim removed 5 bases at V and 0 bases at J, leaving 15 bases unmatched. This chain's CDR3 is CASSLVGGDSKPNYGYTF. The CDR3 coding sequence is TGTGCCAGCAGTCTCGTGGGTGGGGACAGTAAACCTAACTATGGCTACACCTTC.

The chain recombines TRBV28 with TRBJ1-5; D may be TRBD1 (6 bases). Germline V gene lookup returns CDR1 MDHEN and CDR2 SYDVKM. Trimming cost V 1 base and J 4 bases, with 14 bases left between them. The CDR3 contains 16 residues. CDR3 in DNA: TGTGCCAGCAGTTTATATCTCGGGACACGAAATCAGCCCCAGCATTTT. Translating gives CASSLYLGTRNQPQHF.

This chain links TRBV6-5 with TRBJ2-7; TRBD1 is a possible D gene (6 bases). The length of the CDR3 is 13 residues. Germline CDR1 MNHEY, CDR2 SVGAGI. V shed 6 bases and J shed 6 bases, with 15 bases lying between them. CDR3 loop: CASRAGQSGEQYF. The CDR3 nucleotides read TGTGCCAGCAGGGCTGGACAGAGTGGCGAGCAGTACTTC.

V usage is TRBV20-1 and J usage is TRBJ1-2; 7 nucleotides line up with TRBD1. CDR1 and CDR2 from the germline V gene are DFQATT and SNEGSKA (reference sequence). The junction had 9 bases not matched to a gene; V was cut back by 8 bases and J by 9 bases. This CDR3 spans 11 amino acids. The CDR3: CSYPGQRSYTF. CDR3 bases: TGCAGTTATCCGGGACAGAGGAGCTACACCTTC.

The chain combines TRBV19 with TRBJ2-1; 9 nucleotides align to TRBD1. Germline CDR1 reads LNHDA; CDR2 reads SQIVND (reference sequence). The CDR3 is 16 amino acids. Losses at the gene ends were 5 bases for V and 9 bases for J; bases not matched to a gene: 14. In DNA, the CDR3 is TGTGCCAGTAGTCCGAACCCGGGACAGGGAAAGGGTGAGCAGTTCTTC. Protein: CASSPNPGQGKGEQFF.

Only one count was recorded for this clone. This chain links TRBV24-1 with TRBJ2-2; maybe TRBD2 (5 bases). In germline, CDR1 is KGHDR, CDR2 SFDVKD. The CDR3 loop spans 13 amino acids. V lost 12 bases, J lost 5 bases, and 15 bases lay in between. CDR3 sequence reads: CASLPGDTGELFF. The CDR3 coding sequence is TGTGCCTCCCTGCCCGGGGATACCGGGGAGCTGTTTTTT.

This chain links TRBV7-2 with TRBJ2-3; 9 bases fit TRBD2. V was pared by 5 bases and J by 3 bases, with 12 bases of the junction left unmatched. This CDR3 has 17 residues. Germline loops: CDR1 SGHTA, CDR2 FQGNSA. The CDR3 nucleotides read TGTGCCAGCAGCCTCTTTGTTAGCGGGAGTGTAACAGATACGCAGTATTTT. Translated: CASSLFVSGSVTDTQYF.

The chain carries TRBV28 and TRBJ1-5; D is ambiguous. The CDR3 length is 12 residues. Trimming left V 4 bases short and J 5 bases short, with 6 bases between. Germline CDR1 and CDR2: MDHEN and SYDVKM. This CDR3 reads CASSSKYQPQHF. The CDR3 nucleotides read TGTGCCAGCAGTTCCAAATATCAGCCCCAGCATTTT.

This chain connects TRBV7-2 to TRBJ2-1; D perhaps matches TRBD1 (6 bases). The CDR3 is 16 residues long. The germline V and J ends were trimmed by 4 bases and 2 bases, with 15 bases remaining between them. Germline V gene data show CDR1 as SGHTA and CDR2 as FQGNSA. CDR3: CASSSIRQDPYNEQFF. The DNA for the CDR3 is TGTGCCAGCAGCTCCATTCGACAGGACCCCTACAATGAGCAGTTCTTC.

Comment on this clone: The junction shows a germline mismatch at one end, possibly a read error. The rearrangement uses TRBV5-6 and TRBJ1-1; 9 bases fit TRBD1. Germline CDR1 SGHDT, CDR2 YYEEEE. This CDR3 region has 14 residues. The chain's CDR3 is CASSSYTGGAGGIF. The DNA of the CDR3 is TGTGCCAGCAGCTCGTATACAGGGGGCGCCGGAGGGATCTTT.

DNA of the CDR3: TGTGCCACAGGACAGGGATCGGCCTATGGCTACACCTTC. The encoded protein is CATGQGSAYGYTF. V gene TRBV12-3 or TRBV12-4 combines with J gene TRBJ1-2; 8 bases agree with TRBD1. With 10 bases clipped from V and 4 bases from J, the junction kept 8 bases outside the gene matches. The CDR3 totals 13 residues.

This clone was counted only a few times. An end of the junction differs from the germline gene, which may be a read error. The chain uses TRBV7-7 and TRBJ2-7, with D perhaps TRBD1 (6 bases). Looked up from germline, CDR1 is SSHAT and CDR2 is FNYEAQ (reference sequence). The CDR3 covers 13 residues. CDR3 sequence: CASSRGQTYEQYF. CDR3 nucleotide sequence: TGTGCTAGCAGCCGCGGACAGACCTACGAGCAGTACTTC.

The CDR3 protein is CASSPRTGAAEQYF. CDR3 nucleotide sequence: TGTGCCAGCAGCCCACGGACAGGGGCGGCCGAGCAGTACTTC. The chain employs TRBV11-3 and TRBJ2-7; 9 bases are a match to TRBD1. Losses at the gene ends were 5 bases for V and 6 bases for J; bases not matched to a gene: 8. The CDR3 runs to 14 residues. The V gene's germline CDR1 is SGHNT and CDR2 YENEEA.

This sequence joins TRBV4-2 and TRBJ1-2; TRBD1 might be the D (5 bases). From germline, CDR1 is LGHNA and CDR2 YNFKEQ. V lost 6 bases to trimming and J lost 4 bases, with 12 bases between them. This CDR3 spans 13 amino acids. The CDR3 here is CASSRDSIYGYTF. The CDR3 region has the DNA TGTGCCAGCAGTAGGGACTCGATCTATGGCTACACCTTC.

This rearrangement joins TRBV5-4 to TRBJ1-1; D not resolved. The CDR3 spans 15 residues. V was trimmed by 0 bases and J by 5 bases, leaving 14 bases between them. Per germline, CDR1 SGHNT and CDR2 YYREEE (reference sequence). CDR3 coding DNA: TGTGCCAGCAGCTTGGGCCGCATGGTGAGGACTGAAGCTTTCTTT. Protein: CASSLGRMVRTEAFF. Looking up the rest from reference TRBV5-4 and TRBJ1-1 gives the full variable domain: ETGVTQSPTHLIKTRGQQVTLRCSSQSGHNTVSWYQQALGQGPQFIFQYYREEENGRGNFPPRFSGLQFPNYSSELNVNALELDDSALYLCASSLGRMVRTEAFFGQGTRLTVV.

The chain joins TRBV30 to TRBJ1-1; maybe TRBD1 (6 bases). Germline CDR1 and CDR2: GTSNPN and SVGIG (reference sequence). Trimming removed 2 bases at V and 1 base at J, with 11 bases between. This CDR3 comprises 14 residues. The chain's CDR3 is CAWSPAGANTEAFF. The CDR3 region has the DNA TGTGCCTGGAGTCCCGCAGGGGCGAACACTGAAGCTTTCTTT. Full variable domain (missing parts from reference TRBV30 and TRBJ1-1): SQTIHQWPATLVQPVGSPLSLECTVEGTSNPNLYWYRQAAGRGLQLLFYSVGIGQISSEVPQNLSASRPQDRQFILSSKKLLLSDSGFYLCAWSPAGANTEAFFGQGTRLTVV.

The rearrangement joins TRBV24-1 to TRBJ2-1, with 10 bases that match TRBD2. The V segment lost 7 bases and the J segment 6 bases; nucleotides outside the gene matches: 8. The CDR3 totals 15 residues. From germline, CDR1 is KGHDR and CDR2 SFDVKD. DNA of the CDR3: TGTGCCACCAGGGCTAGCGGGAGTCTGAGCAATGAGCAGTTCTTC. Encoded protein: CATRASGSLSNEQFF.

The rearrangement links TRBV29-1 to TRBJ1-1; weak D call: TRBD1 (6 bases). V was trimmed by 0 bases and J by 2 bases, leaving 13 bases between them. Germline V gene data show CDR1 as SQVTM and CDR2 as ANQGSEA. There are 15 residues in the CDR3. The CDR3 reads CSVEEGDTGNTEAFF. DNA of the CDR3: TGCAGCGTTGAAGAAGGGGACACGGGAAACACTGAAGCTTTCTTT.

V usage is TRBV7-9 and J usage is TRBJ2-1, with 8 bases lining up with TRBD2. Trimming removed 5 bases from V and 2 bases from J; junction bases left unmatched: 5. The CDR3 sequence is 15 residues long. Germline V gene data show CDR1 as SEHNR and CDR2 as FQNEAQ (reference sequence). In DNA form, the CDR3 reads TGTGCCAGCAGCCCCGGGGGGGGCACCTACAATGAGCAGTTCTTC. It specifies CASSPGGGTYNEQFF.

In its sample, this clone was seen a few times. The chain combines TRBV11-1 with TRBJ2-3; D possibly corresponds to TRBD1 (5 bases). The CDR3 loop spans 15 amino acids. The V gene lost 5 bases and the J gene lost 4 bases, with 16 bases spanning the gap. Germline CDR1 and CDR2: SGHAT and FQDESV (reference sequence). The CDR3 is CASSPGARISDTQYF. CDR3 in DNA: TGTGCCAGCAGCCCTGGGGCCCGCATTTCAGATACGCAGTATTTT.